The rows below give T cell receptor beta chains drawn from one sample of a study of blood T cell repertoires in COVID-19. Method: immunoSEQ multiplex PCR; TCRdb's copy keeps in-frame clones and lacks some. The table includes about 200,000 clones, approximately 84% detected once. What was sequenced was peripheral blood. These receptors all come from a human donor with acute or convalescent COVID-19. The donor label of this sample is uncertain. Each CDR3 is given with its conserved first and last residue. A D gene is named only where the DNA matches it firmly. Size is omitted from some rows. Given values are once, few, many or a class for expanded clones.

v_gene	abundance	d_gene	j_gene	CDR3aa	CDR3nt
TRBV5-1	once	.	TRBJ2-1	CASSLAGSYNEQFF	TGCGCCAGCAGCTTGGCAGGCTCCTACAATGAGCAGTTCTTC
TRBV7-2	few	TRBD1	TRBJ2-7	CASSLAGQGVSEQYF	TGTGCCAGCAGCTTAGCGGGACAGGGGGTAAGCGAGCAGTACTTC
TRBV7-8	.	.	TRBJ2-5	CASSRDWIQETQYF	TGTGCCAGCAGCCGGGACTGGATCCAAGAGACCCAGTACTTC
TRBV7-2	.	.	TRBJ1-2	CASSLAMGQGYGYTF	TGTGCCAGCAGCTTAGCTATGGGGCAGGGCTATGGCTACACCTTC
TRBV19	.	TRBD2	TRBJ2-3	CASSPAGVDTQYF	TGTGCTTCGAGCCCAGCGGGAGTGGATACGCAGTATTTT
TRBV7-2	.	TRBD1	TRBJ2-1	CASSTRTGNEQFF	TGTGCCAGCTCGACAAGGACAGGGAATGAGCAGTTCTTC
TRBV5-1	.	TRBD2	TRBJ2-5	CASSLAGRVETQYF	TGCGCCAGCAGCTTAGCGGGAAGGGTAGAGACCCAGTACTTC
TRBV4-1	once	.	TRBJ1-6	CASSQTLNSPLHF	TGCGCCAGCAGCCAAACTCTAAATTCACCCCTCCACTTT
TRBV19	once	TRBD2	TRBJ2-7	CASSPQREPYEQYF	TGTGCCAGTAGTCCCCAGCGGGAACCCTACGAGCAGTACTTC
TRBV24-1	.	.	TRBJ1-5	CATSGTDGQPQHF	TGTGCCACCAGTGGAACAGACGGTCAGCCCCAGCATTTT
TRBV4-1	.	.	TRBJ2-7	CASSSSAAGSYEQYF	TGCGCCAGCAGCTCCTCCGCAGCGGGCAGCTACGAGCAGTACTTC
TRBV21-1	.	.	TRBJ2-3	CASTQRSREGALRTDTQYF	TGTGCCAGCACCCAAAGGAGCCGGGAGGGTGCGCTCCGCACAGATACGCAGTATTTT
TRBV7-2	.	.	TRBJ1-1	CASSSGLWEGTEAFF	TGTGCCAGCAGCTCTGGGCTCTGGGAGGGCACTGAAGCTTTCTTT
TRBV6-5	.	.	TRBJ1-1	CASTPLPAAGVEAFF	TGTGCCAGCACCCCGCTGCCTGCCGCCGGGGTAGAAGCTTTCTTT
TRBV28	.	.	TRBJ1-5	CASSFTNQPQHF	TGTGCCAGCAGTTTCACAAATCAGCCCCAGCATTTT
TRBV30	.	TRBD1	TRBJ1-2	CAWNHRGLYGYTF	TGTGCCTGGAACCACAGGGGGCTCTATGGCTACACCTTC
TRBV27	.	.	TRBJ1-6	CASSLGHGQKDSLHF	TGTGCCAGCAGTTTAGGACACGGCCAAAAGGATTCCCTCCACTTT
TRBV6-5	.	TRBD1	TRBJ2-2	CASSTGTGRRGELFF	TGTGCCAGCAGCACCGGGACAGGGAGGCGCGGGGAGCTGTTTTTT
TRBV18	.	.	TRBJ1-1	CASSPPQGGMNTEAFF	TGTGCCAGCTCACCGCCCCAGGGAGGGATGAACACTGAAGCTTTCTTT
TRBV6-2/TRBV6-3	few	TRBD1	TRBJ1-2	CASSVTGDYGYTF	TGTGCCAGCAGTGTGACAGGGGACTATGGCTACACCTTC
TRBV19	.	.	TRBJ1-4	CASSPSGGRAEKLFF	TGTGCCAGTAGCCCCTCCGGGGGGAGGGCCGAAAAACTGTTTTTT
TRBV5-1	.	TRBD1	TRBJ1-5	CASSSTGGANQPQHF	TGCGCCAGCAGCTCGACAGGGGGCGCCAATCAGCCCCAGCATTTT
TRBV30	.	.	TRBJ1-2	CAWIQTGRGYTF	TGTGCCTGGATCCAGACAGGCCGCGGCTACACCTTC
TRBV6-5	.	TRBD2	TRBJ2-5	CASRLAGGGGETQYF	TGTGCCAGCAGACTAGCGGGAGGGGGGGGAGAGACCCAGTACTTC
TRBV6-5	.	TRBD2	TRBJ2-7	CASTGLAGGPYEQYF	TGTGCCAGCACCGGACTAGCGGGAGGTCCATACGAGCAGTACTTC
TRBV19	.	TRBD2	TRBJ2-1	CASSIVRGDSVYNEQFF	TGTGCCAGTAGTATAGTACGGGGGGATTCTGTGTACAATGAGCAGTTCTTC
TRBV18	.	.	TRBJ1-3	CASSPYGGSGNTIYF	TGTGCCAGCTCACCCTACGGTGGCTCTGGAAACACCATATATTTT
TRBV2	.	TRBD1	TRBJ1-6	CASSVSPPGQGSSPLHF	TGTGCCAGCAGTGTCTCCCCCCCGGGACAGGGATCCTCACCCCTCCACTTT
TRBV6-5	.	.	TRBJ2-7	CASSYSAGTYEQYF	TGTGCCAGCAGTTACTCGGCAGGGACCTACGAGCAGTACTTC
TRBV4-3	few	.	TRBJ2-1	CASSPGQTLSNEQFF	TGCGCCAGCAGCCCCGGACAGACCCTTTCCAATGAGCAGTTCTTC
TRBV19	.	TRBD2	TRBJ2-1	CASSIGLARTGEQFF	TGTGCCAGTAGTATCGGACTAGCGAGGACGGGTGAGCAGTTCTTC
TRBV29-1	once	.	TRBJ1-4	CSVVSGEDEKLFF	TGCAGCGTTGTGTCGGGGGAAGATGAAAAACTGTTTTTT
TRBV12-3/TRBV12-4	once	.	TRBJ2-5	CASMGGGETQYF	TGTGCCAGCATGGGGGGAGGAGAGACCCAGTACTTC
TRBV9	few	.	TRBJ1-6	CASSAVPGHNSPLHF	TGTGCCAGCAGCGCCGTCCCAGGTCATAATTCACCCCTCCACTTT
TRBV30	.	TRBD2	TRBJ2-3	CAWSIGLAGADTQYF	TGTGCCTGGAGTATTGGACTAGCGGGAGCAGATACGCAGTATTTT
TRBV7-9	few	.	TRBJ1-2	CASSQAGQTGYGYTF	TGTGCCAGCAGCCAGGCGGGGCAGACGGGCTATGGCTACACCTTC
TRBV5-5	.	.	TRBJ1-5	CASSFLPRLRNQPQHF	TGTGCCAGCAGCTTTCTCCCCAGACTGCGCAATCAGCCCCAGCATTTT
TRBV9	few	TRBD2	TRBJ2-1	CASSVEGGSYNEQFF	TGTGCCAGCAGCGTAGAGGGCGGGAGCTACAATGAGCAGTTCTTC
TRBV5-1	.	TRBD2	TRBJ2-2	CASSLDGTSGRKVPGELFF	TGCGCCAGCAGCTTGGACGGGACTAGCGGGAGAAAAGTTCCCGGGGAGCTGTTTTTT
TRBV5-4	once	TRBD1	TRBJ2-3	CASSLPGQGADTQYF	TGTGCCAGCAGCTTGCCCGGACAGGGGGCAGATACGCAGTATTTT
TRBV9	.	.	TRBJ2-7	CASSVGESEQYF	TGTGCCAGCAGCGTAGGAGAAAGCGAGCAGTACTTC
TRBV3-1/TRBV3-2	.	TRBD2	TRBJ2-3	CASSPGSGMGTQYF	TGTGCCAGCAGCCCCGGGAGCGGGATGGGTACGCAGTATTTT
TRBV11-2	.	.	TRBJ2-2	CASSPGARGAGELFF	TGTGCCAGCAGCCCAGGGGCCAGGGGGGCCGGGGAGCTGTTTTTT
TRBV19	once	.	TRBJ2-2	CASSIGGLTGELFF	TGTGCCAGTAGTATCGGGGGGCTCACCGGGGAGCTGTTTTTT
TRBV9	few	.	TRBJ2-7	CASSVDRDTTYEQYF	TGTGCCAGCAGCGTGGACCGGGACACCACTTACGAGCAGTACTTC
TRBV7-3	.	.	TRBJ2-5	CASSPGVADQETQYF	TGTGCCAGCAGCCCCGGGGTAGCGGACCAAGAGACCCAGTACTTC
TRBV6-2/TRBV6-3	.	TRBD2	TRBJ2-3	CASSFASGTSGRAGTDTQYF	TGTGCCAGCAGTTTTGCCTCCGGGACTAGCGGGAGAGCGGGCACAGATACGCAGTATTTT
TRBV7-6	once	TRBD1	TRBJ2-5	CASSQRQGALGTQYF	TGTGCCAGCAGTCAACGACAGGGGGCCCTAGGGACCCAGTACTTC
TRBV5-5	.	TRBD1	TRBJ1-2	CASTRARGREGYTF	TGTGCCAGCACCCGGGCCAGGGGGCGCGAGGGCTACACCTTC
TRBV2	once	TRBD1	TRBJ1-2	CASSTWTGEVGYTF	TGTGCCAGCAGTACGTGGACAGGCGAGGTTGGCTACACCTTC
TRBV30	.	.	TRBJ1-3	CAWSARGYSGNTIYF	TGTGCCTGGAGTGCCAGGGGATACTCTGGAAACACCATATATTTT
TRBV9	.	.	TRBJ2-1	CASSVGALRSYNEQFF	TGTGCCAGCAGCGTAGGGGCCCTGCGATCCTACAATGAGCAGTTCTTC
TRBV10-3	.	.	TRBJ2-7	CAINPSKGKGYEQYF	TGTGCCATCAACCCATCCAAGGGGAAGGGCTACGAGCAGTACTTC
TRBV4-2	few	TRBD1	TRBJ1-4	CASSQSTGGPTVATNEKLFF	TGTGCCAGCAGCCAATCTACAGGGGGCCCGACTGTTGCAACTAATGAAAAACTGTTTTTT
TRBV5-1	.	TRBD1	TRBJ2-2	CASSPLTGTGNTGELFF	TGCGCCAGCAGCCCCTTGACCGGGACAGGGAACACCGGGGAGCTGTTTTTT